Each of the 16 T cell receptor beta chains below was sequenced from the same sample in a study of T cell responses to AZD1222 COVID-19 vaccine. The table came from immunoSEQ multiplex PCR; TCRdb's copy has only in-frame clones and leaves some out. The profile shows about 79,000 clones, 70% to 90% of them singletons. Sequencing was performed on peripheral blood, taken on day 0 of AZD1222 vaccination. The source of these receptors is an adult in good health.

The V and J genes are TRBV12-3 or TRBV12-4 and TRBJ1-4; D is ambiguous. This CDR3 contains 12 residues. V was clipped by 5 bases and J by 6 bases, with 7 bases between them. The CDR3 protein is CASSGPDEKLFF. The CDR3 bases are TGTGCCAGCAGTGGTCCCGATGAAAAACTGTTTTTT.

The chain couples TRBV4-1 to TRBJ1-2, with unresolved D. The CDR3 is made up of 15 amino acids. V lost 1 base and J 5 bases, leaving 14 bases between the germline ends. Germline V CDR1 and CDR2: MGHRA, YSYEKL. The CDR3 DNA reads TGCGCCAGCAGCCAAGGTTTAGGGAATTGGTATGGCTACACCTTC. As protein: CASSQGLGNWYGYTF.

The CDR3 sequence is CASRSTGDTQYF. CDR3 nucleotides: TGTGCCAGCAGGTCGACAGGAGATACGCAGTATTTT. The chain couples TRBV25-1 to TRBJ2-3; tentatively, D is TRBD1 (6 bases). V shed 6 bases and J shed 5 bases, with 9 bases lying between them. The germline V gene encodes CDR1 MGHDK and CDR2 SYGVNS. The CDR3 length is 12 residues.

The rearrangement links TRBV20-1 to TRBJ2-5; D is unclear. Germline V gives CDR1 DFQATT, CDR2 SNEGSKA (reference sequence). V dropped 0 bases and J dropped 5 bases, with 1 base sitting between them. The CDR3 length is 10 residues. The CDR3 DNA sequence: TGCAGTGCTAGAGAGGAGACCCAGTACTTC. Translating it yields CSAREETQYF.

The CDR3 coding sequence is TGCGCCAGCACCGCCGGGACAGGGTGGGACTATGGCTACACCTTC. As protein: CASTAGTGWDYGYTF. The V gene is TRBV5-1, the J gene TRBJ1-2; 9 positions agree with TRBD1. Germline V gives CDR1 SGHRS, CDR2 YFSETQ. The CDR3 sequence is 15 residues long. With 6 bases clipped from V and 3 bases from J, the junction kept 9 bases outside the gene matches.

The rearrangement uses TRBV5-6 and TRBJ2-7, with 7 bases identical to TRBD1. The J segment lost 7 bases and the V segment lost 3 bases, leaving 25 bases of the junction unmatched. This CDR3 is built from 19 residues. Germline V gene lookup returns CDR1 SGHDT and CDR2 YYEEEE. The CDR3 DNA reads as TGTGCCAGCAGCTCCAAGCAGCTTTTTGGGGGCCAACAGGGGCTGGAGCAGTACTTC. Its protein is CASSSKQLFGGQQGLEQYF.

This sequence joins TRBV5-1 and TRBJ2-2; 7 bases are a match to TRBD1. The germline V gene has CDR1 SGHRS and CDR2 YFSETQ. The CDR3 has 14 residues. V was clipped by 5 bases and J by 3 bases; unmatched bases: 4. CDR3 DNA: TGCGCCAGCAGAGCTACAGGGGACACCGGGGAGCTGTTTTTT. Translated, it gives CASRATGDTGELFF.

The chain is built from TRBV5-6 and TRBJ1-2; a weak D match, TRBD1 (6 bases). Germline V CDR1 and CDR2: SGHDT, YYEEEE. Trimming stripped 4 bases from V and 3 bases from J, with 13 bases between. This CDR3 has 14 residues. The CDR3 spells CASSPGQRHYGYTF. The CDR3 DNA is TGTGCCAGCAGCCCCGGACAGAGACACTATGGCTACACCTTC.

In DNA form, the CDR3 reads TGTGCCTGGAGTGGTGGGCTAGCGGGGGCCGGTACGCAGTATTTT. Its translation is CAWSGGLAGAGTQYF. The chain is built from TRBV30 and TRBJ2-3, with TRBD2 matching 10 bases. The germline V gene encodes CDR1 GTSNPN and CDR2 SVGIG (reference sequence). The CDR3 has 15 residues. The trim removed 1 base at V and 8 bases at J, leaving 9 bases unmatched.

V is TRBV12-3 or TRBV12-4 and J is TRBJ2-1; D remains unclear. This CDR3 region has 13 residues. V shed 6 bases and J shed 4 bases, with 10 bases lying between them. In DNA, the CDR3 is TGTGCCAGCAGGGCGACGGTTTACAATGAGCAGTTCTTC. This translates into CASRATVYNEQFF.

The chain uses TRBV10-3 and TRBJ2-7; TRBD1 is a possible D gene (6 bases). The germline CDR1 and CDR2 sequences are ENHRY and SYGVKD. The V end lost 10 bases, the J end lost 5 bases, and 18 bases lay between the germline ends. The CDR3 consists of 13 residues. CDR3 region: CATFEGVRDEQYF. For the CDR3, the DNA is TGTGCCACCTTTGAGGGGGTCCGGGACGAGCAGTACTTC.

The chain carries TRBV9 and TRBJ1-6; D gene unclear. V dropped 0 bases and J dropped 8 bases, with 12 bases sitting between them. From germline, CDR1 is SGDLS and CDR2 YYNGEE. The CDR3 runs to 15 residues. CDR3 sequence: CASSVDGIADSPLHF. The CDR3, as DNA: TGTGCCAGCAGCGTAGACGGGATCGCCGATTCACCCCTCCACTTT. Using reference TRBV9 and TRBJ1-6 for the parts outside the CDR3, the full variable domain is DSGVTQTPKHLITATGQRVTLRCSPRSGDLSVYWYQQSLDQGLQFLIQYYNGEERAKGNILERFSAQQFPDLHSELNLSSLELGDSALYFCASSVDGIADSPLHFGNGTRLTVT.

This clone was counted a few times. The chain joins TRBV11-2 to TRBJ2-7, with a possible D match to TRBD1 (5 bases). V was trimmed by 7 bases and J by 0 bases, leaving 10 bases between them. Germline lookup yields CDR1 SGHAT and CDR2 FQNNGV. The CDR3 consists of 13 residues. CDR3 coding DNA: TGTGCCAGCAAGGGGTGGAGCTCCTACGAGCAGTACTTC. Translation gives CASKGWSSYEQYF.

This rearrangement joins TRBV5-4 to TRBJ1-2; 7 nucleotides agree with TRBD1. The CDR3 loop spans 14 amino acids. Germline assignment: CDR1 SGHNT and CDR2 YYREEE (reference sequence). J lost 6 bases, V lost 4 bases, and 9 bases had no gene match. The CDR3 region is CASSLPGQFDGYTF. CDR3 coding DNA: TGTGCCAGCAGCCTCCCGGGACAGTTCGATGGCTACACCTTC.

The V and J genes are TRBV6-5 and TRBJ2-1; 13 positions match TRBD2. V was clipped by 8 bases and J by 6 bases; unmatched bases: 4. The CDR3 length is 14 residues. CDR1 is MNHEY, CDR2 SVGAGI, per germline. CDR3 sequence: CASWGLAGTNEQFF. The CDR3 nucleotides read TGTGCCAGCTGGGGACTAGCGGGAACCAATGAGCAGTTCTTC.

The chain couples TRBV5-4 to TRBJ2-4, with 9 bases lining up with TRBD1. This CDR3 spans 16 amino acids. V lost 2 bases, J lost 4 bases, and 7 bases stayed unmatched. CDR1 and CDR2 (germline): SGHNT, YYREEE (reference sequence). The CDR3 sequence: CASSLTGGALKNIQYF. The CDR3 region has the DNA TGTGCCAGCAGCTTAACAGGGGGCGCGTTAAAAAACATTCAGTACTTC. Drawing the rest from reference TRBV5-4 and TRBJ2-4, the complete variable domain is ETGVTQSPTHLIKTRGQQVTLRCSSQSGHNTVSWYQQALGQGPQFIFQYYREEENGRGNFPPRFSGLQFPNYSSELNVNALELDDSALYLCASSLTGGALKNIQYFGAGTRLSVL.